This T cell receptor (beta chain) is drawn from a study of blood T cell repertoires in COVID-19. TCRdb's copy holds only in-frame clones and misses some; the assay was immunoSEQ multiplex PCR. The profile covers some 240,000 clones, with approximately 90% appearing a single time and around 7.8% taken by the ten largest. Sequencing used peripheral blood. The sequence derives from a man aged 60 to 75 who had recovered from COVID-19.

CDR3 nucleotides: TGTGCCAGCACCCCCTTCACAGGGATGGGAGATACGCAGTATTTT. This sequence encodes CASTPFTGMGDTQYF. This sequence joins TRBV2 and TRBJ2-3, with D perhaps matching TRBD1 (6 bases). V gave up 7 bases and J gave up 5 bases, with 19 bases separating them. Looked up from germline, CDR1 is SNHLY and CDR2 is FYNNEI. CDR3 length: 15 residues.